Listed below are T cell receptor beta chains from one sample, sequenced in a study of blood T cell repertoires in COVID-19. Assay used: immunoSEQ multiplex PCR; TCRdb lists only in-frame clones, some missing. The table shows 250,000 to 400,000 clones, with around 88% occurring only once. Sequencing was performed on peripheral blood. The receptors originated from a woman aged 25-40 years with COVID-19, enrolled during active disease. Each CDR3 is given with its conserved first and last residue. A D gene is named only where the DNA matches it firmly.

V: TRBV11-1
D: .
CDR3: CASSLATSTEAFF

V: TRBV2
D: TRBD1
CDR3: CASQHSDRENTEAFF

V: TRBV4-1
D: .
CDR3: CASSQDQKGVPQHF

V: TRBV10-3
D: TRBD1
CDR3: CAIRLTGAAYEQYF

V: TRBV9
D: .
CDR3: CASSRLEWSTDTQYF

V: TRBV2
D: TRBD2
CDR3: CASRYVKRGGPNEQFF

V: TRBV5-5
D: TRBD1
CDR3: CASSFRGHGYTF

V: TRBV7-8
D: TRBD1
CDR3: CASSSQGAQARNEQFF

V: TRBV28
D: .
CDR3: CASSRRRGLNQPQHF

V: TRBV21-1
D: .
CDR3: CASIGLLNPTDTQYF

V: TRBV28
D: .
CDR3: CASSFSGPPYGYTF

V: TRBV3-1/TRBV3-2
D: TRBD1
CDR3: CASSQAGGSLGPLHF

V: TRBV2
D: .
CDR3: CASKRTRSAFYTEAFF

V: TRBV11-2
D: TRBD2
CDR3: CASSQAGGSDTQYF

V: TRBV2
D: .
CDR3: CASERTVPGTEAFF

V: TRBV6-4
D: .
CDR3: CASSTGWNTEAFF

V: TRBV11-3
D: .
CDR3: CASSLSRGISNEKLFF

V: TRBV18
D: .
CDR3: CASSPSGSTGELFF

V: TRBV25-1
D: .
CDR3: CASSGGSQSRNTIYF

V: TRBV9
D: .
CDR3: CASSSVEANTGELFF

V: TRBV4-2
D: .
CDR3: CASSQEGGNTDTQYF

V: TRBV7-2
D: TRBD1
CDR3: CASSRGRQGDRGYGYTF

V: TRBV9
D: .
CDR3: CASSVGATGPYYEQYF

V: TRBV7-2
D: TRBD1
CDR3: CASSHTRQGVRTGELFF

V: TRBV27
D: .
CDR3: CASSPWTVNTEAFF

V: TRBV3-1/TRBV3-2
D: .
CDR3: CASSQDRAYLYGYTF

V: TRBV24-1
D: .
CDR3: CATQIRQGGIQYF